The source of this T cell receptor beta chain is a study of T cells in Graves' hyperthyroidism and ophthalmopathy. Each ophthalmopathy patient scored at least 3 on the Clinical Activity Score and at least 4 on NOSPECS grade, with duration under 3 months. Diagnoses were established using clinical symptoms, serum thyroxine and TRAb, thyroid ultrasound and orbital computed tomography. The source of the PBMCs was approximately 10 ml of fresh peripheral blood. Germline V gives CDR1 KGHSH, CDR2 LQKENI. CDR3 size: 15 residues. Trimming took off 4 bases at V and 6 bases at J, with 18 bases between the two ends. RNA transcripts served as the template for amplifying TCR beta CDR3 regions. The study used the HTBI primer set for a first-round RT-PCR of the TCR CDR3. Each CDR3 protein is one row after TCRdb ran MiXCR on the multiplex PCR reads. This table has 360,000 or so distinct CDR3 sequences, about a sixth appearing once.

The chain joins TRBV18 to TRBJ1-2; D not certain. The sequencing input was blood. This clonotype was sampled from a woman in her thirties or forties with Graves' ophthalmopathy. The CDR3 protein is CASSQRLGSMNGYTF. The CDR3 DNA reads TGTGCCAGCTCACAAAGACTCGGGTCTATGAATGGCTACACCTTC. Full variable domain (outside the CDR3, taken from reference TRBV18 and TRBJ1-2): NAGVMQNPRHLVRRRGQEARLRCSPMKGHSHVYWYRQLPEEGLKFMVYLQKENIIDESGMPKERFSAEFPKEGPSILRIQQVVRGDSAAYFCASSQRLGSMNGYTFGSGTRLTVV.